This T cell receptor beta chain was observed in a study of blood T cell repertoires in COVID-19. Patients of the Seattle cohort, enrolled during active infection, were followed longitudinally. This clone was observed a handful of times. In the original analysis: Estimated nucleated cell counts came from reference gene primer amplification. Method: immunoSEQ multiplex PCR; TCRdb's copy keeps in-frame clones and lacks some. That table is the source of V, J and clone size, and D and trimming were worked out from the DNA. This table holds some 210,000 clones, 80% to 95% found once. The sequence derives from a man aged 60 to 75 with COVID-19, enrolled during active disease. Sequenced input: peripheral blood.

In DNA form, the CDR3 reads TGTGCCAGCAGCCAAGTGGACACCAGCACAGATACGCAGTATTTT. It yields the protein CASSQVDTSTDTQYF. V is TRBV14 and J is TRBJ2-3, with a tentative D call TRBD1 (5 bases). CDR1 and CDR2 (germline): SGHDN, FVKESK. The CDR3 spans 15 residues. Trimming cost V 1 base and J 0 bases, with 8 bases left between them. Together with reference TRBV14 and TRBJ2-3, the CDR3 gives the full variable domain: EAGVTQFPSHSVIEKGQTVTLRCDPISGHDNLYWYRRVMGKEIKFLLHFVKESKQDESGMPNNRFLAERTGGTYSTLKVQPAELEDSGVYFCASSQVDTSTDTQYFGPGTRLTVL.